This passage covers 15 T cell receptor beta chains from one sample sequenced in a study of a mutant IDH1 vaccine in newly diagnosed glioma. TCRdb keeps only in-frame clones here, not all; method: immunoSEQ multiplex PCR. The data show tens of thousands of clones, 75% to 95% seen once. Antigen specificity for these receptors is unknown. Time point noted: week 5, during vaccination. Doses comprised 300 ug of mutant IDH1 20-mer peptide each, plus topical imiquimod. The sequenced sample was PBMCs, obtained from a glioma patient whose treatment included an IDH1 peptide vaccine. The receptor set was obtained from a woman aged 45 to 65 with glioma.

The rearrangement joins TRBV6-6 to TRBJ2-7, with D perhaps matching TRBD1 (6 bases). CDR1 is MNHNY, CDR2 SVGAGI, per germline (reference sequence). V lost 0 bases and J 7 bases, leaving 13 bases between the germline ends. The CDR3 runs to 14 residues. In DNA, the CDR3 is TGTGCCAGCAGTTACTCTAGCAGGGGTTGGGAGCAGTACTTC. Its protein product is CASSYSSRGWEQYF.

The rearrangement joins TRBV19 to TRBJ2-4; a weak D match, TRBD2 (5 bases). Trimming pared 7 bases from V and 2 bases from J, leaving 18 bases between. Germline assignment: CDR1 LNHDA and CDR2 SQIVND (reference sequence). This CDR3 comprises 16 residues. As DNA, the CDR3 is TGTGCCAGTAACTCGGAGACGGGGTACCCCAAAAACATTCAGTACTTC. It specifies CASNSETGYPKNIQYF.

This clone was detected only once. The CDR3 DNA sequence: TGTGCCAGCAGTTCCCCCGGGGGCCTTAGCTCCTACGAGCAGTACTTC. Translating it yields CASSSPGGLSSYEQYF. This chain links TRBV6-5 with TRBJ2-7, with D perhaps TRBD1 or TRBD2 (6 bases each). V was pared by 4 bases and J by 0 bases, with 16 bases between. Germline loops: CDR1 MNHEY, CDR2 SVGAGI. The CDR3 totals 16 residues.

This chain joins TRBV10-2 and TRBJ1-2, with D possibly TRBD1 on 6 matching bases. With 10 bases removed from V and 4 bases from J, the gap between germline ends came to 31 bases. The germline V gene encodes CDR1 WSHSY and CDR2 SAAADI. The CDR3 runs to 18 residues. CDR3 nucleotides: TGCGCCACTCTTAATTGGGGGGCATCGGACCGGGCTACCTATGGCTACACCTTC. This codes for CATLNWGASDRATYGYTF.

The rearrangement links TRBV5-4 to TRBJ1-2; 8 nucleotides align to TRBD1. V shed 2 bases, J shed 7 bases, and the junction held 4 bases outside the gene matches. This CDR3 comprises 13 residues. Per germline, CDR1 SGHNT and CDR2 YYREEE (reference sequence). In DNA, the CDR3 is TGTGCCAGCAGCTTTTGGCAGGGGGCTGGCTACACCTTC. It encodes CASSFWQGAGYTF.

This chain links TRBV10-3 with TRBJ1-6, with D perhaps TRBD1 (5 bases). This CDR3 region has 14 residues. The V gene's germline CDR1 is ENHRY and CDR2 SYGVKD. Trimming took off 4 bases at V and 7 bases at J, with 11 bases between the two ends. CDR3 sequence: CAISAGAGNSPLHF. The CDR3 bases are TGTGCCATCAGTGCTGGGGCCGGCAATTCACCCCTCCACTTT.

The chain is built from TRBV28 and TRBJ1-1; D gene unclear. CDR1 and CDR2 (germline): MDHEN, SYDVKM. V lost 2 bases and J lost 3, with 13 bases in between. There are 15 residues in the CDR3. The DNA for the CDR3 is TGTGCCAGCAGTTTAATTAGGCAAGTCGACACTGAAGCTTTCTTT. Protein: CASSLIRQVDTEAFF.

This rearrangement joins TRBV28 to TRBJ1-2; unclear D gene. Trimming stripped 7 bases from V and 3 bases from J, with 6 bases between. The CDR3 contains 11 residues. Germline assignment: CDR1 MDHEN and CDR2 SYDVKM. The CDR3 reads CASMEDYGYTF. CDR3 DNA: TGTGCCAGCATGGAGGACTATGGCTACACCTTC.

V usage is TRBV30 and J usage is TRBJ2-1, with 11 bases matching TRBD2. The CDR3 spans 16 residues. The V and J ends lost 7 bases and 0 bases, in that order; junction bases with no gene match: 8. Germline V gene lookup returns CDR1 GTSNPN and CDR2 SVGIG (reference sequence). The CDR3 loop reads CASGLADMSSYNEQFF. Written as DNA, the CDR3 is TGTGCCTCGGGACTAGCGGATATGAGCTCCTACAATGAGCAGTTCTTC.

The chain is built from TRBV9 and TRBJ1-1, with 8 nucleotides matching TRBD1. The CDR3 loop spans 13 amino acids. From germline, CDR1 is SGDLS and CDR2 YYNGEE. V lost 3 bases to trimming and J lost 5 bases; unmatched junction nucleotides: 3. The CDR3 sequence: CASSGDRTTEAFF. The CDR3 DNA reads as TGTGCCAGCAGCGGGGACAGGACGACTGAAGCTTTCTTT. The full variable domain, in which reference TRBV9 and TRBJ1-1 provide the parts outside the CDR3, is DSGVTQTPKHLITATGQRVTLRCSPRSGDLSVYWYQQSLDQGLQFLIQYYNGEERAKGNILERFSAQQFPDLHSELNLSSLELGDSALYFCASSGDRTTEAFFGQGTRLTVV.

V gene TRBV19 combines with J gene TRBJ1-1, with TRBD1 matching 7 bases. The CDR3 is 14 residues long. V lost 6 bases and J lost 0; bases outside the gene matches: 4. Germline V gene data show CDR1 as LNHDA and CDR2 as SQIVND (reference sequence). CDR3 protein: CASRTGQVNTEAFF. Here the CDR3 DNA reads TGTGCCAGTAGGACCGGACAGGTGAACACTGAAGCTTTCTTT.

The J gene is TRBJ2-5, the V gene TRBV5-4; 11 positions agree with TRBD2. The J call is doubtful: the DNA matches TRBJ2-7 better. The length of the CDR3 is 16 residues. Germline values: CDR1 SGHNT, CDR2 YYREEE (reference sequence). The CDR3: CASSLGLAGLSYEQYF. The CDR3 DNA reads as TGTGCCAGCAGCCTAGGACTAGCGGGCCTCTCCTACGAGCAGTACTTC.

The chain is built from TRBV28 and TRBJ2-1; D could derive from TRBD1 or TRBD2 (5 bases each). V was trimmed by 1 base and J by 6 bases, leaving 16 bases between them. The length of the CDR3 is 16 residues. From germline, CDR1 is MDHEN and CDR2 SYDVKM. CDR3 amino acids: CASSLYRTATGNEQFF. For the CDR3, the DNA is TGTGCCAGCAGTTTATACAGGACTGCGACCGGCAATGAGCAGTTCTTC.

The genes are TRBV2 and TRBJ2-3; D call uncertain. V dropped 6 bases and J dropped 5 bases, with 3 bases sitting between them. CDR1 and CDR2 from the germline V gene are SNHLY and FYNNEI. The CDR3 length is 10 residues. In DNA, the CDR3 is TGTGCCAGCAGGGGAGATACGCAGTATTTT. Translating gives CASRGDTQYF.

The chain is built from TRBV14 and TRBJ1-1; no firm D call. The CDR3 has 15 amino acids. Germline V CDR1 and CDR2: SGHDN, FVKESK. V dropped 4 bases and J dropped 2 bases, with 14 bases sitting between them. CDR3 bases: TGTGCCAGCAGCCTGTTTCTACCGAGAAACACTGAAGCTTTCTTT. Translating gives CASSLFLPRNTEAFF.